This T cell receptor (beta chain) was sequenced for a study of sequential checkpoint blockade in melanoma. Study information: Patients were randomized 1:1 to nivolumab-then-ipilimumab or ipilimumab-then-nivolumab first-line.

Clones were sequenced by immunoSEQ multiplex PCR, and TCRdb holds only the in-frame ones, with some missing. This table has 18,000 or so clones, roughly two thirds appearing once. Treatment of the sample: randomized to nivolumab then ipilimumab (arm A) or the reverse (arm B). No patient had prior DNA-damaging chemotherapy. The germline V gene has CDR1 SEHNR and CDR2 FQNEAQ (reference sequence). This CDR3 has 12 residues. The TCR was taken from a human donor with melanoma. The material was CD8+ T cells sorted from blood (inferred from file names), obtained from a patient given nivolumab and ipilimumab in sequence. The V gene is TRBV7-9, the J gene TRBJ2-5; D is uncertain. The DNA end lines up better with TRBJ2-7; the J call may be wrong. The CDR3 nucleotides read TGTGCCAGCAGCTTATCTGATTTCGAGCAGTACTTC. Translating gives CASSLSDFEQYF.